Listed here are 5 T cell receptor beta chains from one sample, sequenced in a study of T-cell reconstitution after alpha-beta-depleted transplantation in children. Preparation of the TCRbeta library was carried out with unique molecular identifiers. TCRdb re-called the PCR reads through MiXCR, storing one row per CDR3 protein. The sample has hundreds of thousands of distinct CDR3 sequences; over 10% are singletons. The starting material was PBMCs, mostly from graft donor cells, obtained 360 days after TCRalphabeta/CD19-depleted stem cell transplant. These TCRs come from a male patient aged 10 to 17 who had a stem cell transplant for acute myeloid leukemia, so the T cells may come from the graft donor.

This clonotype was counted a few times. This sequence joins TRBV7-9 and TRBJ2-1; 11 bases map to TRBD2. Germline CDR1 SEHNR, CDR2 FQNEAQ (reference sequence). The CDR3 is 17 amino acids. J lost 2 bases, V lost 5 bases, and 8 bases had no gene match. DNA of the CDR3: TGTGCCAGCAGCCCCGACGGGGGACTAGCGGCCTACAATGAGCAGTTCTTC. Amino acid sequence: CASSPDGGLAAYNEQFF. Full variable domain (rest looked up from reference TRBV7-9 and TRBJ2-1): DTGVSQNPRHKITKRGQNVTFRCDPISEHNRLYWYRQTLGQGPEFLTYFQNEAQLEKSRLLSDRFSAERPKGSFSTLEIQRTEQGDSAMYLCASSPDGGLAAYNEQFFGPGTRLTVL.

This clonotype was detected many times. V gene TRBV7-2 combines with J gene TRBJ2-2; TRBD1 matches at 7 bases. The V segment lost 7 bases and the J segment 4 bases; nucleotides outside the gene matches: 9. Germline lookup yields CDR1 SGHTA and CDR2 FQGNSA. CDR3 size: 15 residues. This CDR3 reads CASTIRQGSTGELFF. CDR3 in DNA: TGTGCCAGCACCATACGACAGGGTTCCACCGGGGAGCTGTTTTTT.

This clonotype has ten or more counts. The CDR3 DNA follows: TGTGCCAGCGCTCCTCAATTGCTAGCGGGAGGATACAATGAGCAGTTCTTC. It yields the protein CASAPQLLAGGYNEQFF. The V and J genes are TRBV7-9 and TRBJ2-1, with TRBD2 identical over 11 bases. Per germline, CDR1 SEHNR and CDR2 FQNEAQ (reference sequence). J was trimmed by 4 bases and V by 8 bases; bases with no gene match: 13. The CDR3 runs 17 residues.

This clonotype showed up just a few times. J is TRBJ2-3 and V is TRBV7-9; D is unresolved. V was clipped by 8 bases and J by 3 bases, with 15 bases between them. Germline V CDR1 and CDR2: SEHNR, FQNEAQ (reference sequence). The CDR3 sequence is 14 residues long. DNA of the CDR3: TGTGCCAGCGCCACGCTAGGGTCAACAGATACGCAGTATTTT. Protein: CASATLGSTDTQYF.

This chain uses TRBV7-9 with TRBJ2-3; 9 bases fit TRBD2. CDR1 and CDR2 (germline): SEHNR, FQNEAQ (reference sequence). V was clipped by 8 bases and J by 6 bases; unmatched bases: 9. The CDR3 loop spans 14 amino acids. This CDR3 is CASGGLAGVDTQYF. CDR3 sequence (DNA): TGTGCCAGCGGAGGGTTAGCGGGAGTGGATACGCAGTATTTT.